A single sample is the source of the 15 T cell receptor beta chains below, sequenced in a study of cytomegalovirus exposure and HLA in healthy donors. Both 60 Vbeta primers and 13 Jbeta primers went into the PCR. The assay was immunoSEQ multiplex PCR, and TCRdb's table has in-frame clones only and misses some. This table holds over 65,000 clones, over 70% found once. The sequencing input was PBMCs. The receptors originated from a man in his sixties in good health and CMV-seropositive.

The V call is TRBV5-1, the J call TRBJ2-5, with D unresolved. Per germline, CDR1 SGHRS and CDR2 YFSETQ. The CDR3 is 12 amino acids. The V end was cut by 3 bases, the J end by 5 bases, with 8 bases between. The CDR3 here is CASSSSGETQYF. CDR3 DNA sequence: TGCGCCAGCAGCTCGTCCGGGGAGACCCAGTACTTC.

This clone was seen only a few times. The rearrangement uses TRBV28 and TRBJ2-7, with TRBD1 as a possible D gene (5 bases). Between the trimmed V and J ends, which lost 2 bases and 6 bases, there was a span of 14 bases. The CDR3 has 14 amino acids. In germline, CDR1 is MDHEN, CDR2 SYDVKM. The CDR3 reads CASSLPREVGEQYF. Here the CDR3 DNA reads TGTGCCAGCAGTTTACCCAGGGAAGTGGGCGAGCAGTACTTC.

The chain recombines TRBV29-1 with TRBJ2-7, with D hard to call. With 4 bases removed from V and 0 bases from J, the gap between germline ends came to 10 bases. The germline V gene has CDR1 SQVTM and CDR2 ANQGSEA. The length of the CDR3 is 13 residues. CDR3 protein: CSVAGPPSYEQYF. As DNA, the CDR3 is TGCAGCGTTGCGGGTCCGCCCTCCTACGAGCAGTACTTC.

The rearrangement uses TRBV29-1 and TRBJ1-2; D is ambiguous. V was pared by 0 bases and J by 7 bases, with 6 bases between. The germline CDR1 and CDR2 sequences are SQVTM and ANQGSEA. The CDR3 extends over 11 amino acids. CDR3 bases: TGCAGCGTTGAAGAAGAGGGTGGCTACACCTTC. It codes for CSVEEEGGYTF.

This chain connects TRBV2 to TRBJ2-2, with TRBD2 identical over 8 bases. J gave up 7 bases and V 6 bases, and 13 bases lay outside the gene matches. CDR3 length: 16 amino acids. Germline V gene sequence: CDR1 SNHLY, CDR2 FYNNEI. CDR3 loop: CASRSGLAGDGGELFF. The CDR3 bases are TGTGCCAGCAGAAGCGGACTAGCTGGGGATGGCGGGGAGCTGTTTTTT.

This rearrangement joins TRBV7-9 to TRBJ2-5, with a possible D match to TRBD2 (5 bases). The CDR3 is 14 amino acids. The V end was cut by 1 base, the J end by 5 bases, with 11 bases between. Per germline, CDR1 SEHNR and CDR2 FQNEAQ (reference sequence). CDR3 residues: CASSLGGSAETQYF. The CDR3 DNA reads as TGTGCCAGCAGCTTAGGTGGTAGCGCGGAGACCCAGTACTTC.

This clone rates as medium-sized. V gene TRBV5-4 combines with J gene TRBJ2-7, with TRBD2 matching 10 bases. V lost 4 bases, J lost 2 bases, and 9 bases stayed unmatched. Germline V gene sequence: CDR1 SGHNT, CDR2 YYREEE (reference sequence). The CDR3 extends over 16 amino acids. The CDR3: CASSPRASGSAYEQYF. Written as DNA, the CDR3 is TGTGCCAGCAGCCCTAGGGCTAGCGGGAGTGCCTACGAGCAGTACTTC.

V usage is TRBV6-6 and J usage is TRBJ2-2; 7 positions agree with TRBD1. The CDR3 extends over 14 amino acids. Germline V gene sequence: CDR1 MNHNY, CDR2 SVGAGI (reference sequence). V shed 11 bases, J shed 5 bases, and the junction held 11 bases outside the gene matches. Here the CDR3 DNA reads TGTGCCGCCCGAGACAGGGTTGGAACCGGGGAGCTGTTTTTT. Translation gives CAARDRVGTGELFF.

The chain is built from TRBV19 and TRBJ2-4; 7 bases align to TRBD1. Germline CDR1 LNHDA, CDR2 SQIVND (reference sequence). The length of the CDR3 is 17 residues. V was pared by 1 base and J by 6 bases, with 12 bases of the junction left unmatched. CDR3 amino acids: CASSIVASTGLRNIQYF. CDR3 in DNA: TGTGCCAGTAGTATAGTTGCTTCGACAGGGCTTCGAAACATTCAGTACTTC. Full variable domain (missing parts from reference TRBV19 and TRBJ2-4): DGGITQSPKYLFRKEGQNVTLSCEQNLNHDAMYWYRQDPGQGLRLIYYSQIVNDFQKGDIAEGYSVSREKKESFPLTVTSAQKNPTAFYLCASSIVASTGLRNIQYFGAGTRLSVL.

V is TRBV11-3 and J is TRBJ1-5; maybe TRBD1 (6 bases). V lost 1 base, J lost 1 base, and 8 bases lay in between. The CDR3 is 15 residues long. Germline-derived CDR1 and CDR2 are SGHNT and YENEEA. CDR3 in DNA: TGTGCCAGCAGCTTAGCCGGACAGAGCAATCAGCCCCAGCATTTT. Its protein is CASSLAGQSNQPQHF.

The chain links TRBV6-5 to TRBJ2-7; no firm D call. Between the trimmed V and J ends, which lost 6 bases and 5 bases, there was a span of 17 bases. Germline V CDR1 and CDR2: MNHEY, SVGAGI. This CDR3 is 14 amino acids long. The CDR3 DNA reads as TGTGCCAGCAGCAACTCAGGCAGTTTCGACGAGCAGTACTTC. Amino acid sequence: CASSNSGSFDEQYF.

The chain joins TRBV4-1 to TRBJ2-5; 9 nucleotides align to TRBD2. Germline CDR1 MGHRA, CDR2 YSYEKL. The CDR3 covers 13 residues. Unmatched junction bases numbered 2, after V lost 6 bases and J lost 3 bases. The CDR3 here is CASSEREEETQYF. CDR3 DNA: TGCGCCAGCAGTGAGCGGGAGGAAGAGACCCAGTACTTC.

The gene calls are TRBV6-5 and TRBJ2-7, with D possibly matching TRBD2 (6 bases). Deletions cut 6 bases from V and 6 bases from J, with 15 bases between. The CDR3 has 13 residues. Germline V gene sequence: CDR1 MNHEY, CDR2 SVGAGI. The CDR3 region is CASRPRLTSEQYF. In nucleotides, the CDR3 is TGTGCCAGCAGGCCACGTCTGACTAGCGAGCAGTACTTC.

The chain carries TRBV4-1 and TRBJ1-1; 8 bases fit TRBD1. This CDR3 comprises 18 residues. V shed 1 base and J 6 bases; nucleotides not matched to a gene: 16. The V gene's germline CDR1 is MGHRA and CDR2 YSYEKL. The DNA of the CDR3 is TGCGCCAGCAGCCAAGGGTGGGCAGGGGGCGGCTTAACTTCTGAAGCTTTCTTT. Its protein is CASSQGWAGGGLTSEAFF.

Comments on this clone: Other DNA sequences in this specimen translate into the identical CDR3. The V and J genes are TRBV5-1 and TRBJ1-4; TRBD1 aligns across 11 bases. The V gene end was trimmed by 2 bases and the J gene end by 8 bases; junction bases not matched to a gene: 8. CDR3 size: 16 residues. Germline V gene lookup returns CDR1 SGHRS and CDR2 YFSETQ. CDR3 amino acids: CASSLWGTGGNEKLFF. DNA for the CDR3: TGCGCCAGCAGCTTATGGGGGACAGGGGGAAACGAAAAACTGTTTTTT.